This T cell receptor (beta chain) was profiled in a study of blood T cell repertoires in COVID-19. Study overall: From T cells, B-cell-depleted T cells, or PBMCs came the material, which was cDNA or gDNA.

Authors' data handling: Amplified reference gene primers provided the basis for estimating nucleated cell counts. The repertoire was sequenced with immunoSEQ multiplex PCR; TCRdb's copy has only in-frame clones and lacks some. The DNA was the basis for D and trimming; V, J and clone size are from that table. Among 50,000 to 60,000 clones listed, roughly 87% were seen once. This clone was found once. With 0 bases removed from V and 4 bases from J, the gap between germline ends came to 7 bases. CDR1 SGHAT and CDR2 FQNNGV come from the germline V gene. This CDR3 spans 14 amino acids. Sequencing was done on a sample of peripheral blood. The chain links TRBV11-2 to TRBJ1-5, with D possibly matching TRBD1 (5 bases). The TCR originated in a man between 40 and 49 years old with COVID-19, enrolled during active disease. CDR3 DNA: TGTGCCAGCAGCTTAGATAGGGGAAATCAGCCCCAGCATTTT. It translates to CASSLDRGNQPQHF.